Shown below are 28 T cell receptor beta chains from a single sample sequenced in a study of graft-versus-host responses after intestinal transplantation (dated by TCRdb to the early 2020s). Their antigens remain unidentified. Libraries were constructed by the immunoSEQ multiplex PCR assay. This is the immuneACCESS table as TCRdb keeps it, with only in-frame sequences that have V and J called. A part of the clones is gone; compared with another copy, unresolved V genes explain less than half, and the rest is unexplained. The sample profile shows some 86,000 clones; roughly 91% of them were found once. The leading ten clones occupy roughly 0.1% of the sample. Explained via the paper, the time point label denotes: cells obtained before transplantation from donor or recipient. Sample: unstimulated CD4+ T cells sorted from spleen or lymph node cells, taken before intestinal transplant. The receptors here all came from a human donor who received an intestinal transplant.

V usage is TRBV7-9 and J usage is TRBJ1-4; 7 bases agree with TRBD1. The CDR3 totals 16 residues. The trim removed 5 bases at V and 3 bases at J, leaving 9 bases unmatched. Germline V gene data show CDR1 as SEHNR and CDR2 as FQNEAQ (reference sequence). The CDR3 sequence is CASSRTTGQSNEKLFF. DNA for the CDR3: TGTGCCAGCAGCCGTACGACAGGGCAATCTAATGAAAAACTGTTTTTT. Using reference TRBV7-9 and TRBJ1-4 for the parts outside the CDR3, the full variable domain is DTGVSQNPRHKITKRGQNVTFRCDPISEHNRLYWYRQTLGQGPEFLTYFQNEAQLEKSRLLSDRFSAERPKGSFSTLEIQRTEQGDSAMYLCASSRTTGQSNEKLFFGSGTQLSVL.

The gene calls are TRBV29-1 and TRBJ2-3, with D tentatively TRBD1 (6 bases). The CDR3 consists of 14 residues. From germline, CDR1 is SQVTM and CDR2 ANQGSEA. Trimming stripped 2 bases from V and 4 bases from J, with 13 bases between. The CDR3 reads CSVELVEGADTQYF. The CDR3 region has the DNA TGCAGCGTTGAATTAGTAGAGGGGGCAGATACGCAGTATTTT.

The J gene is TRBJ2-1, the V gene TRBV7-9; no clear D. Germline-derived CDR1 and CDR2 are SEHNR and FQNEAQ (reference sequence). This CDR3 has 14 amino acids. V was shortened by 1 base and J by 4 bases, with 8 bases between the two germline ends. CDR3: CASSLVGPYNEQFF. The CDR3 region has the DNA TGTGCCAGCAGCTTAGTGGGCCCATACAATGAGCAGTTCTTC.

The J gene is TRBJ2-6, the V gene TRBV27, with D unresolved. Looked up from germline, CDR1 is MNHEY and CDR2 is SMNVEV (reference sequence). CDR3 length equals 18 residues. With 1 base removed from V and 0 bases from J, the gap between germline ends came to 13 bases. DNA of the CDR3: TGTGCCAGCAGTTTATATTCGGGTAGGCTCTCTGGGGCCAACGTCCTGACTTTC. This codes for CASSLYSGRLSGANVLTF.

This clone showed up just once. CDR3 DNA sequence: TGTGCCAGCAGTGAAAGCACTATCTACAATGAGCAGTTCTTC. Protein product: CASSESTIYNEQFF. The chain joins TRBV2 to TRBJ2-1; D remains unclear. This CDR3 spans 14 amino acids. Trimming took 2 bases from V and 3 from J, leaving 8 bases between them. Germline CDR1 is SNHLY and CDR2 is FYNNEI. Complete variable domain (other parts from reference TRBV2 and TRBJ2-1): EPEVTQTPSHQVTQMGQEVILRCVPISNHLYFYWYRQILGQKVEFLVSFYNNEISEKSEIFDDQFSVERPDGSNFTLKIRSTKLEDSAMYFCASSESTIYNEQFFGPGTRLTVL.

For the CDR3, the DNA is TGTGCCAGTAGGAGGACATCGAGCTCCTATAATTCACCCCTCCACTTT. Translated: CASRRTSSSYNSPLHF. The gene calls are TRBV19 and TRBJ1-6; D might be TRBD1 (5 bases). Germline V CDR1 and CDR2: LNHDA, SQIVND (reference sequence). V was shortened by 6 bases and J by 0 bases, with 12 bases between the two germline ends. The CDR3 contains 16 residues.

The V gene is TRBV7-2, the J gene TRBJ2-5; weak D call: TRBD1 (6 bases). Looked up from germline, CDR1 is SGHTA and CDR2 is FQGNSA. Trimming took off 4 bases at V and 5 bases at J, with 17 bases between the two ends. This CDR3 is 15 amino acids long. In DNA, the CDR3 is TGTGCCAGCAGCTCCACCGGGACACGGCGGGAGACCCAGTACTTC. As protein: CASSSTGTRRETQYF.

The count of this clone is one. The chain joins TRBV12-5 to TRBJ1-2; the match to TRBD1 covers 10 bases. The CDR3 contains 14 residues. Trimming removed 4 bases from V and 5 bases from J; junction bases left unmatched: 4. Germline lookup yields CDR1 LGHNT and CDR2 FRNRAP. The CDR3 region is CASGSGQGGYGYTF. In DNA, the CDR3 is TGTGCTAGTGGTTCCGGACAGGGGGGTTATGGCTACACCTTC. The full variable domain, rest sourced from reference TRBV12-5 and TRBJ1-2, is DARVTQTPRHKVTEMGQEVTMRCQPILGHNTVFWYRQTMMQGLELLAYFRNRAPLDDSGMPKDRFSAEMPDATLATLKIQPSEPRDSAVYFCASGSGQGGYGYTFGSGTRLTVV.

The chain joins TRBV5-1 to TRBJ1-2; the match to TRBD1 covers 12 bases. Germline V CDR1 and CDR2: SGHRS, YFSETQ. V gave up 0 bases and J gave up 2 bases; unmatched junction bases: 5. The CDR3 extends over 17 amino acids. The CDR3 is CASSLEGQGASNYGYTF. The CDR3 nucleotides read TGCGCCAGCAGCTTGGAGGGACAGGGGGCGTCGAACTATGGCTACACCTTC. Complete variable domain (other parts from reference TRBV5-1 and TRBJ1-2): KAGVTQTPRYLIKTRGQQVTLSCSPISGHRSVSWYQQTPGQGLQFLFEYFSETQRNKGNFPGRFSGRQFSNSRSEMNVSTLELGDSALYLCASSLEGQGASNYGYTFGSGTRLTVV.

The CDR3 reads CAWSGTSGFSTDTQYF. The CDR3 region has the DNA TGTGCCTGGAGTGGGACTAGCGGATTCAGTACAGATACGCAGTATTTT. This chain links TRBV30 with TRBJ2-3; 10 bases are shared with TRBD2. The germline CDR1 and CDR2 sequences are GTSNPN and SVGIG (reference sequence). The CDR3 extends over 16 amino acids. With V trimmed by 1 base and J by 3 bases, 7 bases remained unmatched.

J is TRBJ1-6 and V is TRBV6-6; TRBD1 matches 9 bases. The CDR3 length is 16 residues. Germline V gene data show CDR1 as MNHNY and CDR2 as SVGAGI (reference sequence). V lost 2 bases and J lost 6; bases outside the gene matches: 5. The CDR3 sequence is CASSYGGGQGNSPLHF. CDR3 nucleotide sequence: TGTGCCAGCAGTTACGGGGGGGGACAGGGTAATTCACCCCTCCACTTT.

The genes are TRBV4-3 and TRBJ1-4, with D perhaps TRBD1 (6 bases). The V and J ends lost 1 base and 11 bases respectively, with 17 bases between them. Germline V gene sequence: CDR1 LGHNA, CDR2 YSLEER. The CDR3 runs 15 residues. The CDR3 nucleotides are TGCGCCAGCAGCCAAGTCATGGGTCAGGGGATGAAACTGTTTTTT. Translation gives CASSQVMGQGMKLFF.

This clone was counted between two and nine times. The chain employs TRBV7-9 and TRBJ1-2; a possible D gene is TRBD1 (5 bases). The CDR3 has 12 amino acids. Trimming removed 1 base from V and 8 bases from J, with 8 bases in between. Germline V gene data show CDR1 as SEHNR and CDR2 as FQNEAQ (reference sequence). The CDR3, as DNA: TGTGCCAGCAGCTTAGACGGGGGAGGCTACACCTTC. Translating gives CASSLDGGGYTF.

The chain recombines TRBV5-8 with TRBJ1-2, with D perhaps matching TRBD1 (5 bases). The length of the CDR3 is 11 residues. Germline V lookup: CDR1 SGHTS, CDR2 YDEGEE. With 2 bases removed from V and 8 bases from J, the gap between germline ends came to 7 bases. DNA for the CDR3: TGTGCCAGCAGCTTACAGGTGGGCTACACCTTC. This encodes CASSLQVGYTF.

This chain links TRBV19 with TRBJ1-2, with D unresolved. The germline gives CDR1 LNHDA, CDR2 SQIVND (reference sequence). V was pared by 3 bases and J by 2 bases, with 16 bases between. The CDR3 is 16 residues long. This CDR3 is CASSIESAGGNYGYTF. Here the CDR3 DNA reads TGTGCCAGTAGTATCGAATCTGCGGGTGGGAACTATGGCTACACCTTC.

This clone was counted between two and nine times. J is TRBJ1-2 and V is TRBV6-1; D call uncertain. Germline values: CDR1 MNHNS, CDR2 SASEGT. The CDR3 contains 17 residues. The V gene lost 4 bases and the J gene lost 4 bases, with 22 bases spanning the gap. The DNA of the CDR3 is TGTGCCAGCAGTGGGCTGGTCAACAGCCCACTCAGCTATGGCTACACCTTC. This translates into CASSGLVNSPLSYGYTF.

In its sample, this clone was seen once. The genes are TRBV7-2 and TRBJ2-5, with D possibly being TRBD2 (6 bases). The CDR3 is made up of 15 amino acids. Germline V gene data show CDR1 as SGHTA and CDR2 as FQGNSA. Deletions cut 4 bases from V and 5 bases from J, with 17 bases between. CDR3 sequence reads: CASSSLARSWETQYF. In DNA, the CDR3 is TGTGCCAGCAGCTCACTAGCTAGGTCCTGGGAGACCCAGTACTTC.

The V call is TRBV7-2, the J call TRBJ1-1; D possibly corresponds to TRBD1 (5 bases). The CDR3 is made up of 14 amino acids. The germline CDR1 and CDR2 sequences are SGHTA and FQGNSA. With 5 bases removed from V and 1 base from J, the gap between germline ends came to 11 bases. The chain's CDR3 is CASSLFDRNTEAFF. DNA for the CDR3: TGTGCCAGCAGCCTATTCGACAGGAACACTGAAGCTTTCTTT.

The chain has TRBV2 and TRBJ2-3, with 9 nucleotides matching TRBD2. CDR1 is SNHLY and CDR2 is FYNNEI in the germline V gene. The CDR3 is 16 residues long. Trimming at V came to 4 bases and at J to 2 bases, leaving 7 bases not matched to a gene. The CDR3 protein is CASSAGTSFYTDTQYF. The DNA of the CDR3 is TGTGCCAGCAGTGCCGGGACTAGCTTTTACACAGATACGCAGTATTTT.

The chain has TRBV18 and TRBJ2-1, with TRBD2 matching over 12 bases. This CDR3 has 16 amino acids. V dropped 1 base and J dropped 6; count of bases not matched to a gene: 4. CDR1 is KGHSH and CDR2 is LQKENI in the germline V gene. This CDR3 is CASSPRTSGTSNEQFF. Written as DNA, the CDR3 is TGTGCCAGCTCACCACGGACTAGCGGGACTTCCAATGAGCAGTTCTTC.

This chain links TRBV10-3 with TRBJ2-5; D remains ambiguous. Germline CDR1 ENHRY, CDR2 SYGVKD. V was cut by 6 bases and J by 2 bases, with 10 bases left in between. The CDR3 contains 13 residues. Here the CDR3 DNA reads TGTGCCATCAGGCGGTTCGGGCAAGAGACCCAGTACTTC. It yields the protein CAIRRFGQETQYF.

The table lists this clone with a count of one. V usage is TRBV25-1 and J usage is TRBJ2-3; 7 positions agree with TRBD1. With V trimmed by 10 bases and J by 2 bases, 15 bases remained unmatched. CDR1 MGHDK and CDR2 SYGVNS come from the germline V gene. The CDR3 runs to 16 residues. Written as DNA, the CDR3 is TGTGCCAACTATCACTCCGGGACAGTAGACACAGATACGCAGTATTTT. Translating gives CANYHSGTVDTDTQYF. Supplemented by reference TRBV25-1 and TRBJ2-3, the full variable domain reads EADIYQTPRYLVIGTGKKITLECSQTMGHDKMYWYQQDPGMELHLIHYSYGVNSTEKGDLSSESTVSRIRTEHFPLTLESARPSHTSQYLCANYHSGTVDTDTQYFGPGTRLTVL.

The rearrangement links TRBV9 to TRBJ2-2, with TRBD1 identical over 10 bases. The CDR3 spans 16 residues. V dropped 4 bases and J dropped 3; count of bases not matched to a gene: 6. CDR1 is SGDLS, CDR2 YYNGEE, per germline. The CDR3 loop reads CASSTPGTGDTGELFF. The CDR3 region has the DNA TGTGCCAGCAGCACACCCGGGACAGGGGACACCGGGGAGCTGTTTTTT.

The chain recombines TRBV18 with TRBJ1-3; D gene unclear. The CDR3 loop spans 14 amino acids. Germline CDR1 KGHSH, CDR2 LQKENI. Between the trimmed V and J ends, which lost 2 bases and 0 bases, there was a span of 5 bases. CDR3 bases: TGTGCCAGCTCACCAGGCGGCTCTGGAAACACCATATATTTT. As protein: CASSPGGSGNTIYF. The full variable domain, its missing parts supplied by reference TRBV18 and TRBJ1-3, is NAGVMQNPRHLVRRRGQEARLRCSPMKGHSHVYWYRQLPEEGLKFMVYLQKENIIDESGMPKERFSAEFPKEGPSILRIQQVVRGDSAAYFCASSPGGSGNTIYFGEGSWLTVV.

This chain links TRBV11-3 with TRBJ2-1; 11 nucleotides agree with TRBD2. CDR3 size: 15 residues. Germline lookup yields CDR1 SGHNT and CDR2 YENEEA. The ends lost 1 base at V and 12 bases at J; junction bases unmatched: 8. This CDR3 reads CASSLAGTSGGGQFF. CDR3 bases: TGTGCCAGCAGCTTAGCCGGGACTAGCGGTGGCGGGCAGTTCTTC.

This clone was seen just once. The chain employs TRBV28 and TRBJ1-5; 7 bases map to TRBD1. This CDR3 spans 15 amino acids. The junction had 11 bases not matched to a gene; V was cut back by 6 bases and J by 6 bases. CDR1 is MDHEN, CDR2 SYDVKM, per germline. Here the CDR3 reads CASRPLGQGGQPQHF. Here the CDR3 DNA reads TGTGCCAGCAGACCCCTCGGGCAGGGGGGTCAGCCCCAGCATTTT.

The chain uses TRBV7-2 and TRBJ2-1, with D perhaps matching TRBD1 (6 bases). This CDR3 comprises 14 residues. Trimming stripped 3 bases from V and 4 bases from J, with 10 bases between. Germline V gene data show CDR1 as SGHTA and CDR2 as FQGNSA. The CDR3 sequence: CASSFRQVYNEQFF. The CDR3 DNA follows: TGTGCCAGCAGCTTCCGACAGGTGTACAATGAGCAGTTCTTC. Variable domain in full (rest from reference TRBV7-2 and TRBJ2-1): GAGVSQSPSNKVTEKGKDVELRCDPISGHTALYWYRQSLGQGLEFLIYFQGNSAPDKSGLPSDRFSAERTGGSVSTLTIQRTQQEDSAVYLCASSFRQVYNEQFFGPGTRLTVL.

CDR3 in DNA: TGTGCCACCTTAGCGGGGGGCTATAATGAGCAGTTCTTC. This gives the protein CATLAGGYNEQFF. The chain uses TRBV7-2 and TRBJ2-1, with TRBD2 matching over 10 bases. CDR3 length: 13 amino acids. Unmatched junction bases numbered 7, after V lost 10 bases and J lost 7 bases. CDR1 and CDR2 (germline): SGHTA, FQGNSA.